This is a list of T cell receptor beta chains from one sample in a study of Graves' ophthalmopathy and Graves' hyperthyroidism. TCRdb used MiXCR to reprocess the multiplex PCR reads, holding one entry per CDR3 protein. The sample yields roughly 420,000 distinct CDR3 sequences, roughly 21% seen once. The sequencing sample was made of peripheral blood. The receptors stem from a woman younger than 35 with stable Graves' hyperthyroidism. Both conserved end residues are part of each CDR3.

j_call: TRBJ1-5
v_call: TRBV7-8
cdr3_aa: CASSLRGFWGNQPQHF

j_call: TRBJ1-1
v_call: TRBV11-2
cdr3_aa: CASSVDIIVNTEAFF

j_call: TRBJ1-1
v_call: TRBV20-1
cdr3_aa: CSAKGGVNTEAFF

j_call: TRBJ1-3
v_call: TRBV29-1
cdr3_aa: CSVAEEGYGNTIYF

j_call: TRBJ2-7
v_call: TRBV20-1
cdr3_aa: CSARSPGGQNEQYF

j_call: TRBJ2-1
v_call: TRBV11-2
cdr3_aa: CASSLGWGGSEQFF

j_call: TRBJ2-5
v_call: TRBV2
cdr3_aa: CASRSASGRQTQYF

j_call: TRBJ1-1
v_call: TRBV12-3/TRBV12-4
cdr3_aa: CASTPAGARSRTEAFF

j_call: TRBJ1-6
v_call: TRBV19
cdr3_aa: CASSIDRSRGGNSPLHF

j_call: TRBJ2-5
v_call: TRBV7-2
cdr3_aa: CASSLGRGSSQETQYF

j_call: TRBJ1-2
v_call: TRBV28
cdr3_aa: CASSFSRDLGYTF

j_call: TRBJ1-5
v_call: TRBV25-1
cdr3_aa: CASSDTDRKDQPQHF

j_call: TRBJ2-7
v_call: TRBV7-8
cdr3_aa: CASSLRKGTGNFYEQYF

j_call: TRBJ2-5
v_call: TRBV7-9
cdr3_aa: CASSLVDGGETQYF

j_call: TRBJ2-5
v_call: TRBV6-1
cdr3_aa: CASLKASGVRETQYF

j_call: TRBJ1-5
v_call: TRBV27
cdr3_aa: CASSWTGVNQPQHF

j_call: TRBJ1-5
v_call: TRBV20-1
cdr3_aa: CSVKGDGGDQPQHF

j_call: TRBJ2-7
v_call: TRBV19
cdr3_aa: CASSEQALSYEQYF

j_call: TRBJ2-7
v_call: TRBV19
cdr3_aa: CASSTDRVAYEQYF

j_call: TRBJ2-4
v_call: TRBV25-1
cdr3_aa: CASSGYRGVKYF

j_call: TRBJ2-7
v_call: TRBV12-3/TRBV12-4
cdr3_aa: CASSLATRTGLAGGQYF

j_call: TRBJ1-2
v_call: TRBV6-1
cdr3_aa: CAHGEIYGYTF

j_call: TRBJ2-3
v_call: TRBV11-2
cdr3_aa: CASRQGTIPIETQYF

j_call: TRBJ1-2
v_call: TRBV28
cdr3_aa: CASSVQGQLSYGYTF

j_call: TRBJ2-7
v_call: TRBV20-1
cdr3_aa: CSARIGGPPFYEQYF

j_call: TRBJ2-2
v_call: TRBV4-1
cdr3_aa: CASSQGLSRSRTGELFF

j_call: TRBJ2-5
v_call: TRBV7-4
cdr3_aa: CASIKPGDGRRCQETQYF

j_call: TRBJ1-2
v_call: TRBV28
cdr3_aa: CASSHLSGPYGYTF

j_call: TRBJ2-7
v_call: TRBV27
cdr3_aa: CASRSNYEQYF

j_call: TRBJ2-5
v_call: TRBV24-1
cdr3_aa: CATSVGETQYF

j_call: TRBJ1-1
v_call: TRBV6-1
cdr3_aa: CASRKLGQGGEAFF

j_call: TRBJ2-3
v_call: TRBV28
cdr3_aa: CASSLTGTTDTQYF

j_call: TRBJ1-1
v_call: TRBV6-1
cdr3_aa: CASSLREISRDTEAFF

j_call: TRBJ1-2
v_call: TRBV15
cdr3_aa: CATSSRQLGAYGYTF

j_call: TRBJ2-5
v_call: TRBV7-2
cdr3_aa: CASSLVRGETQYF

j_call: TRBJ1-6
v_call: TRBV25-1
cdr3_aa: CASSEWGVSPLHF

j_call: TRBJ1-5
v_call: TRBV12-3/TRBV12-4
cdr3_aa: CASSYIQTALYSNQPQHF

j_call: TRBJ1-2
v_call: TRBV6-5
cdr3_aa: CASSSGPAGYGYTF

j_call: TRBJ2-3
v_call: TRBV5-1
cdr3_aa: CASSLWGQSSDTQYF

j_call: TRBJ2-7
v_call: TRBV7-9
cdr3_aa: CASSLGVTENYEQYF

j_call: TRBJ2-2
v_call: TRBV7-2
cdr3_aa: CASSLFSGTTGELFF

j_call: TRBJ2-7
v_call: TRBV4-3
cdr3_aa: CASSQDRFRDEQYF

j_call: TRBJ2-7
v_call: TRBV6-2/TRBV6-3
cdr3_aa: CASRETTSSSYEQYF

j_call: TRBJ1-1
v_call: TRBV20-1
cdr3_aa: CSAPRMTGDTEAFF

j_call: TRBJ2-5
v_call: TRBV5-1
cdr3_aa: CASSLASGLGTEETQYF

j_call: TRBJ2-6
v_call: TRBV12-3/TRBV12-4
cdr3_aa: CASSGTGGSGANVLTF

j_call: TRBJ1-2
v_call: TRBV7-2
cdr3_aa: CASSLEGGRNGYTF

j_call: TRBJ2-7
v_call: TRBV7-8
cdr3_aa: CASSTSTGTNYEQYF

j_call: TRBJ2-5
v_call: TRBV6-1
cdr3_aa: CASSDLSGGGETQYF

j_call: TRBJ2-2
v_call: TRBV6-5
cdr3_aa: CASSSEEGSTGELFF

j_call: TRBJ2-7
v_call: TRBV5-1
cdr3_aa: CASSPTGPSYEQYF

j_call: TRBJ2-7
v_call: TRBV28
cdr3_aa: CASSLTGGLLYEQYF

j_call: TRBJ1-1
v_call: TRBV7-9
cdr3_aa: CASSLAGSEAFF

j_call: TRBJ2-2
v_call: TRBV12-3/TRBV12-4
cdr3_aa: CASILTGDLNTGELFF

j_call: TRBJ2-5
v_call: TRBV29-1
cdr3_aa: CSAEIETQYF

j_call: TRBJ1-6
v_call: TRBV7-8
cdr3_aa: CASSLLGPLNSPLHF

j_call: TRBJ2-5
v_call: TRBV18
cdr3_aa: CASSPRGTSGTETQYF